The 8 T cell receptor beta chains given below trace back to one sample, sequenced in a study of T-cell memory formation after mild COVID-19. One entry per CDR3 protein results from TCRdb running MiXCR on the 5' RACE reads. The sample has 150,000 to 200,000 distinct CDR3 sequences, under 14% seen once. Sequencing was carried out using PBMCs or a T cell subset sorted from them (not recorded which). The receptors were sampled from a man younger than 35 who had mild COVID-19 (a few samples of this study predate the infection). Cell type and time point are not known.

This clonotype was found many times. This rearrangement joins TRBV20-1 to TRBJ1-6; D is ambiguous. V lost 7 bases, J lost 0 bases, and 10 bases lay in between. Germline CDR1 and CDR2: DFQATT and SNEGSKA (reference sequence). The CDR3 contains 14 residues. The CDR3 DNA reads as TGCAGTGTCGGCAGACGCTCCTATAATTCACCCCTCCACTTT. It translates to CSVGRRSYNSPLHF.

This clonotype was detected a few times. The V call is TRBV7-2, the J call TRBJ1-6; no clear D gene. The CDR3 runs to 15 residues. In germline, CDR1 is SGHTA, CDR2 FQGNSA. V was cut by 2 bases and J by 3 bases, with 8 bases left in between. CDR3 amino acids: CASSLPISYNSPLHF. The CDR3 region has the DNA TGTGCCAGCAGCTTACCGATCAGCTATAATTCACCCCTCCACTTT.

This clonotype was picked up many times. The gene calls are TRBV12-3 or TRBV12-4 and TRBJ2-3; 10 bases are a match to TRBD2. Germline trimming cut 0 bases from V and 9 bases from J; bases unmatched to any gene: 6. This CDR3 has 15 residues. CDR3 sequence: CASSLASGGAETQYF. DNA of the CDR3: TGTGCCAGCAGTTTAGCCAGCGGGGGGGCCGAAACGCAGTATTTT.

This clonotype was picked up a small number of times. V is TRBV6-6 and J is TRBJ2-2, with 8 bases matching TRBD2. Trimming took 0 bases from V and 5 from J; bases not matched to a gene: 8. Germline V gives CDR1 MNHNY, CDR2 SVGAGI (reference sequence). The CDR3 has 17 residues. The CDR3 DNA is TGTGCCAGCAGTTACTCGGGGTGGCGGGGGGCTACCGGGGAGCTGTTTTTT. Its translation is CASSYSGWRGATGELFF.

This sequence joins TRBV5-1 and TRBJ1-5; tentative D call: TRBD1 (6 bases). CDR1 is SGHRS, CDR2 YFSETQ, per germline. CDR3 length equals 16 residues. The V end lost 3 bases, the J end lost 7 bases, and 20 bases lay between the germline ends. The CDR3 protein is CASSSGGGGRRQPQHF. In DNA, the CDR3 is TGCGCCAGCAGCTCAGGAGGAGGGGGACGGCGGCAGCCCCAGCATTTT.

The chain uses TRBV5-1 and TRBJ1-5; D unresolved. Looked up from germline, CDR1 is SGHRS and CDR2 is YFSETQ. Trimming stripped 4 bases from V and 7 bases from J, with 18 bases between. The CDR3 consists of 15 residues. The CDR3 sequence: CASSPTSGPGQPQHF. The CDR3 nucleotides are TGCGCCAGCAGCCCGACATCAGGTCCTGGACAGCCCCAGCATTTT.

The chain links TRBV7-6 to TRBJ1-5; D possibly corresponds to TRBD1 (6 bases). V lost 4 bases to trimming and J lost 5 bases, with 15 bases between them. Germline values: CDR1 SGHVS, CDR2 FNYEAQ. The CDR3 is 15 amino acids. CDR3 protein: CASSSGTGWDQPQHF. The CDR3 DNA reads as TGTGCCAGCAGCTCCGGTACAGGGTGGGATCAGCCCCAGCATTTT.

This clonotype has only a few counts. The rearrangement links TRBV6-5 to TRBJ1-5, with TRBD1 identical over 8 bases. In germline, CDR1 is MNHEY, CDR2 SVGAGI. V dropped 9 bases and J dropped 3; count of bases not matched to a gene: 7. The CDR3 is made up of 14 amino acids. DNA of the CDR3: TGTGCCAGTAAATTGGACAGGGACAATCAGCCCCAGCATTTT. As protein: CASKLDRDNQPQHF.